The T cell receptor beta chain described here comes from a study of T cell repertoires in cytomegalovirus infection. Study-level information: A matching HLA type, together with CMV infection, was signaled by public TCR beta signatures.

This clonotype was seen repeatedly, ten times or more. V shed 0 bases and J shed 10 bases, with 16 bases lying between them. The germline V gene has CDR1 LGHDT and CDR2 YNNKEL (reference sequence). The CDR3 length is 15 residues. Each CDR3 protein gets one entry after TCRdb re-called the reads with MiXCR. The sample includes 150,000 to 200,000 distinct CDR3 sequences, over 25% of them seen just once. The source is a human donor in good health (CMV status not recorded). Some clones in this sample may be carry-over from other donors' samples. Sequenced material: PBMCs. This chain links TRBV3-1 with TRBJ2-1; weak D call: TRBD2 (5 bases). The CDR3 here is CASSQDATKGREQFF. The CDR3 DNA sequence: TGTGCCAGCAGCCAAGACGCGACTAAGGGAAGAGAGCAGTTCTTC.